Below are 14 T cell receptor beta chains sequenced from a single sample in a study of T-cell reconstitution after alpha-beta-depleted transplantation in children. Preparing the TCRbeta library involved the use of unique molecular identifiers. TCRdb re-called the PCR reads through MiXCR, storing one row per CDR3 protein. The table has 250,000 to 400,000 distinct CDR3 sequences, around 25% seen once. The input for sequencing was PBMCs, mostly from graft donor cells, taken 180 days after TCRalphabeta/CD19-depleted stem cell transplant. These receptors all come from a male patient younger than 18 who had a stem cell transplant for acute lymphoblastic leukemia, so the T cells may come from the graft donor.

This clonotype occurred a few times. The junction departs from the called germline gene at one end, perhaps through a read error. This chain connects TRBV19 to TRBJ2-3; TRBD2 might be the D (6 bases). Germline lookup yields CDR1 LNHDA and CDR2 SQIVND (reference sequence). The CDR3 contains 15 residues. CDR3 in amino acids: CDSSIVAARIDTQYF. For the CDR3, the DNA is TGTGACAGTAGTATAGTAGCGGCTCGGATAGATACGCAGTATTTT.

This clonotype showed up many times. This chain connects TRBV4-1 to TRBJ2-2, with D possibly matching TRBD2 (5 bases). Germline CDR1 is MGHRA and CDR2 is YSYEKL. This CDR3 region has 16 residues. V shed 1 base and J shed 5 bases, with 14 bases lying between them. This CDR3 reads CASSQALRTPTGELFF. The DNA of the CDR3 is TGCGCCAGCAGCCAAGCGTTAAGGACTCCGACCGGGGAGCTGTTTTTT.

This clonotype was observed a few times. This chain uses TRBV7-7 with TRBJ2-1, with TRBD2 identical over 10 bases. This CDR3 is built from 17 residues. The germline gives CDR1 SSHAT, CDR2 FNYEAQ (reference sequence). V shed 1 base and J 4 bases; nucleotides not matched to a gene: 7. The chain's CDR3 is CASSLGVGLAAYNEQFF. DNA for the CDR3: TGTGCCAGCAGCTTAGGGGTAGGACTAGCGGCATACAATGAGCAGTTCTTC. The variable domain in full, completed from reference TRBV7-7 and TRBJ2-1, reads GAGVSQSPRYKVTKRGQDVTLRCDPISSHATLYWYQQALGQGPEFLTYFNYEAQPDKSGLPSDRFSAERPEGSISTLTIQRTEQRDSAMYRCASSLGVGLAAYNEQFFGPGTRLTVL.

This chain links TRBV20-1 with TRBJ2-5; 8 positions match TRBD1. The CDR3 length is 13 residues. The V and J ends lost 0 bases and 4 bases, in that order; junction bases with no gene match: 1. CDR1 and CDR2 (germline): DFQATT, SNEGSKA (reference sequence). The CDR3 region is CSARDRGRETQYF. The CDR3 DNA sequence: TGCAGTGCTAGAGACAGGGGGCGAGAGACCCAGTACTTC.

This clonotype occurred once. The chain uses TRBV11-1 and TRBJ2-1, with D possibly being TRBD2 (6 bases). Trimming took 2 bases from V and 7 from J, leaving 12 bases between them. This CDR3 comprises 14 residues. From germline, CDR1 is SGHAT and CDR2 FQDESV (reference sequence). Here the CDR3 reads CASSLSTSWNEQFF. Here the CDR3 DNA reads TGTGCCAGCAGCTTAAGTACTAGCTGGAATGAGCAGTTCTTC.

The chain is built from TRBV4-1 and TRBJ2-7, with D possibly TRBD2 on 6 matching bases. Germline V gene sequence: CDR1 MGHRA, CDR2 YSYEKL. This CDR3 region has 14 residues. V lost 0 bases and J lost 9, with 15 bases in between. CDR3 DNA sequence: TGCGCCAGCAGCCAAGATCGTGGGGGGACTTCGCAGTACTTC. Encoded protein: CASSQDRGGTSQYF.

As for this clonotype: The junction shows a germline mismatch at one end, possibly a read error. The chain recombines TRBV7-9 with TRBJ2-7; 8 bases align to TRBD2. The CDR3 spans 16 residues. Per germline, CDR1 SEHNR and CDR2 FQNEAQ (reference sequence). The CDR3 DNA follows: TGTGCCAGCAGCCTAGCCGGGAGGGAAAGGACCTACGAGCAGTACTTC. Its protein is CASSLAGRERTYEQYF.

This chain links TRBV20-1 with TRBJ1-1; D is unclear. Germline CDR1 DFQATT, CDR2 SNEGSKA (reference sequence). The CDR3 extends over 12 amino acids. Trimming cost V 1 base and J 8 bases, with 11 bases left between them. The CDR3 coding sequence is TGCAGTGCTAGAGGCAGGTCAAGAGAAGCTTTCTTT. Translation gives CSARGRSREAFF.

The rearrangement joins TRBV12-3 or TRBV12-4 to TRBJ2-4, with TRBD1 matching over 11 bases. The CDR3 extends over 16 amino acids. With 5 bases clipped from V and 7 bases from J, the junction kept 10 bases outside the gene matches. The CDR3 loop reads CASSPWTGGDQNIQYF. CDR3 bases: TGTGCCAGCAGTCCCTGGACAGGGGGCGATCAGAACATTCAGTACTTC.

CDR3: CASSRRLGHYETQYF. The CDR3 nucleotides are TGTGCCAGCAGCCGCCGTTTAGGGCACTACGAGACCCAGTACTTC. The chain joins TRBV2 to TRBJ2-5; no reliable D call. The CDR3 runs to 15 residues. Between the trimmed V and J ends, which lost 6 bases and 5 bases, there was a span of 19 bases. Per the germline V gene, CDR1 is SNHLY and CDR2 is FYNNEI. Complete variable domain (other parts from reference TRBV2 and TRBJ2-5): EPEVTQTPSHQVTQMGQEVILRCVPISNHLYFYWYRQILGQKVEFLVSFYNNEISEKSEIFDDQFSVERPDGSNFTLKIRSTKLEDSAMYFCASSRRLGHYETQYFGPGTRLLVL.

Points on this clonotype: Relative to the germline gene, one junction end is altered; a read error may explain this. This chain joins TRBV3-1 and TRBJ2-7; 10 bases match TRBD2. The V gene's germline CDR1 is LGHDT and CDR2 YNNKEL (reference sequence). There are 17 residues in the CDR3. The CDR3: CATSQSPLAGGSYEQYF. DNA for the CDR3: TGTGCCACCAGCCAATCCCCGTTAGCGGGAGGCAGTTACGAGCAGTACTTC.

The chain is built from TRBV7-3 and TRBJ2-7; possible D gene TRBD1, 7 bases. V lost 3 bases, J lost 6 bases, and 15 bases lay in between. Per germline, CDR1 SGHTA and CDR2 FQGTGA. CDR3 length: 14 residues. CDR3 sequence (DNA): TGTGCCAGCAGCTTGGGTCGACAGGGAGGCGAGCAGTACTTC. Translated: CASSLGRQGGEQYF.

The chain uses TRBV5-1 and TRBJ2-5; D gene unclear. Trimming left V 0 bases short and J 3 bases short, with 6 bases between. Germline values: CDR1 SGHRS, CDR2 YFSETQ. This CDR3 is 13 amino acids long. DNA for the CDR3: TGCGCCAGCAGCTTGGTTGCAGAAGAGACCCAGTACTTC. It yields the protein CASSLVAEETQYF.

This clonotype has ten or more counts. The V call is TRBV5-1, the J call TRBJ2-7; 11 bases match TRBD2. Losses at the gene ends were 4 bases for V and 3 bases for J; bases not matched to a gene: 6. The CDR3 loop spans 15 amino acids. In germline, CDR1 is SGHRS, CDR2 YFSETQ. The CDR3 nucleotides are TGCGCCAGCAGCAGAACTAGCGGGAGTTACTACGAGCAGTACTTC. Protein: CASSRTSGSYYEQYF.